These 30 T cell receptor beta chains originate from one sample sequenced in a study of CD8+ T cells in alopecia areata (dated by TCRdb to 2017 to 2018). Library creation used the immunoSEQ multiplex PCR assay. RNA was extracted from all samples and reverse transcribed into cDNA, which served as template for TCR sequencing. The table comes from immuneACCESS by way of TCRdb, which keeps in-frame sequences with V and J called. Part of the clones is missing from these tables; in studies checked, under half for an unresolved V gene and the rest for unknown reasons. In all, the sample holds roughly 32,000 clones, and about two thirds of those were seen once. 18% of the sample rests with the top ten. The sample comprised NKG2D-high CD8+ T cells sorted from blood. Sample cell subset or site, as interpreted from the label and publication: sorted CD8+ NKG2D-high blood T cells. All receptors come from a human donor with alopecia areata.

In its sample, this clone ranks as medium-sized (0.01 to 0.1%). The J gene is TRBJ2-3, the V gene TRBV2; 8 bases map to TRBD2. This CDR3 has 15 amino acids. Trimming removed 3 bases from V and 5 bases from J; junction bases left unmatched: 7. CDR1 and CDR2 from the germline V gene are SNHLY and FYNNEI. The CDR3 loop reads CASSESGGAEDTQYF. The CDR3 bases are TGTGCCAGCAGTGAGTCGGGGGGGGCGGAAGATACGCAGTATTTT.

V gene TRBV28 combines with J gene TRBJ2-3; 7 nucleotides line up with TRBD1. The CDR3 sequence is 18 residues long. V lost 4 bases, J lost 0 bases, and 13 bases stayed unmatched. CDR1 and CDR2 from the germline V gene are MDHEN and SYDVKM. DNA for the CDR3: TGTGCCAGCAGTTCAGAGACTCGGACAGGTTTGAGCACAGATACGCAGTATTTT. This encodes CASSSETRTGLSTDTQYF. The full variable domain, its missing parts supplied by reference TRBV28 and TRBJ2-3, is DVKVTQSSRYLVKRTGEKVFLECVQDMDHENMFWYRQDPGLGLRLIYFSYDVKMKEKGDIPEGYSVSREKKERFSLILESASTNQTSMYLCASSSETRTGLSTDTQYFGPGTRLTVL.

V is TRBV7-9 and J is TRBJ2-4; D might be TRBD2 (6 bases). CDR3 length equals 19 residues. Germline V gene lookup returns CDR1 SEHNR and CDR2 FQNEAQ (reference sequence). V was pared by 2 bases and J by 0 bases, with 20 bases between. CDR3: CASSLPGVAVDLAKNIQYF. As DNA, the CDR3 is TGTGCCAGCAGCTTACCGGGGGTAGCGGTCGACCTAGCCAAAAACATTCAGTACTTC.

V gene TRBV30 combines with J gene TRBJ1-6, with TRBD1 matching 10 bases. CDR1 is GTSNPN and CDR2 is SVGIG in the germline V gene (reference sequence). Losses at the gene ends were 2 bases for V and 7 bases for J; bases not matched to a gene: 8. The CDR3 contains 16 residues. CDR3 nucleotides: TGTGCCTGGAGTACACGACAGGGGGCTCTGAATTCACCCCTCCACTTT. This sequence encodes CAWSTRQGALNSPLHF. The entire variable domain, with the rest obtained from reference TRBV30 and TRBJ1-6, is as follows: SQTIHQWPATLVQPVGSPLSLECTVEGTSNPNLYWYRQAAGRGLQLLFYSVGIGQISSEVPQNLSASRPQDRQFILSSKKLLLSDSGFYLCAWSTRQGALNSPLHFGNGTRLTVT.

This sequence joins TRBV2 and TRBJ2-3; no reliable D call. This CDR3 has 9 amino acids. Trimming took off 11 bases at V and 4 bases at J, with 4 bases between the two ends. CDR1 is SNHLY and CDR2 is FYNNEI in the germline V gene. The CDR3 loop reads CAAADTQYF. The CDR3 DNA is TGTGCCGCTGCAGATACGCAGTATTTT.

The rearrangement links TRBV27 to TRBJ2-3; 7 positions match TRBD1. V was clipped by 6 bases and J by 1 base; unmatched bases: 4. Looked up from germline, CDR1 is MNHEY and CDR2 is SMNVEV (reference sequence). CDR3 size: 14 residues. CDR3 in DNA: TGTGCCAGCAGAGATACAGGGGGCACAGATACGCAGTATTTT. This translates into CASRDTGGTDTQYF.

A few counts support this clone. The genes are TRBV7-9 and TRBJ2-7, with 10 bases lining up with TRBD1. Trimming removed 1 base from V and 6 bases from J; junction bases left unmatched: 6. CDR1 and CDR2 (germline): SEHNR, FQNEAQ (reference sequence). This CDR3 is built from 15 residues. The CDR3 sequence is CASSLVTGGAVEQYF. Here the CDR3 DNA reads TGTGCCAGCAGCTTAGTGACAGGGGGCGCGGTCGAGCAGTACTTC.

This chain connects TRBV25-1 to TRBJ2-7; weak D call: TRBD1 (5 bases). This CDR3 is 15 amino acids long. The germline gives CDR1 MGHDK, CDR2 SYGVNS. The ends were cut back, 3 bases at V and 0 bases at J, with 12 bases in the middle. This CDR3 reads CASSDRDSYSYEQYF. CDR3 sequence (DNA): TGTGCCAGCAGTGATCGCGACAGCTACTCCTACGAGCAGTACTTC.

This clone was seen only once. The V gene is TRBV7-8, the J gene TRBJ2-1; TRBD2 aligns across 8 bases. V shed 5 bases and J 3 bases; nucleotides not matched to a gene: 9. Germline assignment: CDR1 SGHVS and CDR2 FQNEAQ. This CDR3 has 16 residues. CDR3 protein: CASSQGATSVYNEQFF. CDR3 DNA sequence: TGTGCCAGCAGCCAAGGGGCGACTAGCGTCTACAATGAGCAGTTCTTC. The full variable domain, in which reference TRBV7-8 and TRBJ2-1 provide the parts outside the CDR3, is GAGVSQSPRYKVAKRGQDVALRCDPISGHVSLFWYQQALGQGPEFLTYFQNEAQLDKSGLPSDRFFAERPEGSVSTLKIQRTQQEDSAVYLCASSQGATSVYNEQFFGPGTRLTVL.

This clone came up a few times. The chain recombines TRBV7-8 with TRBJ1-5; 9 bases are a match to TRBD1. CDR1 is SGHVS and CDR2 is FQNEAQ in the germline V gene. This CDR3 contains 14 residues. With V trimmed by 5 bases and J by 6 bases, 5 bases remained unmatched. The CDR3 DNA is TGTGCCAGCAGCGGGGGGACAGGGCTTCAGCCCCAGCATTTT. It translates to CASSGGTGLQPQHF.

The chain is built from TRBV9 and TRBJ2-1, with D uncertain. The germline V gene has CDR1 SGDLS and CDR2 YYNGEE. There are 16 residues in the CDR3. V lost 4 bases to trimming and J lost 7 bases, with 21 bases between them. The CDR3 sequence is CASSTVLAPSRNEQFF. As DNA, the CDR3 is TGTGCCAGCAGCACTGTTCTCGCCCCCAGTCGGAATGAGCAGTTCTTC.

The genes are TRBV6-1 and TRBJ2-3; either TRBD1 or TRBD2 may supply D (6 bases each). The CDR3 runs to 15 residues. The V gene's germline CDR1 is MNHNS and CDR2 SASEGT. V lost 2 bases to trimming and J lost 0 bases, with 9 bases between them. This CDR3 reads CASSEWGASTDTQYF. The CDR3 DNA reads as TGTGCCAGCAGTGAATGGGGGGCTAGCACAGATACGCAGTATTTT.

This clone was seen a few times. This sequence joins TRBV4-1 and TRBJ2-2, with 10 bases aligning to TRBD1. Losses at the gene ends were 1 base for V and 1 base for J; bases not matched to a gene: 6. The length of the CDR3 is 18 residues. CDR1 is MGHRA, CDR2 YSYEKL, per germline. CDR3 coding DNA: TGCGCCAGCAGCCAAGCTGGGACAGGGGTCTTGAACACCGGGGAGCTGTTTTTT. Protein: CASSQAGTGVLNTGELFF.

This sequence joins TRBV5-1 and TRBJ2-1; D is ambiguous. The V and J ends lost 5 bases and 9 bases respectively, with 12 bases between them. The CDR3 is made up of 12 amino acids. Germline CDR1 and CDR2: SGHRS and YFSETQ. The CDR3 sequence is CASSQSSGEQFF. CDR3 DNA: TGCGCCAGCAGTCAGTCATCGGGTGAGCAGTTCTTC.

CDR3 nucleotide sequence: TGTGCCAGTAGTATAGAGAAGGAGGAGCAGTTCTTC. This translates into CASSIEKEEQFF. The V gene is TRBV19, the J gene TRBJ2-1; no reliable D call. This CDR3 has 12 residues. CDR1 and CDR2 (germline): LNHDA, SQIVND (reference sequence). V was cut by 0 bases and J by 10 bases, with 7 bases left in between.

The chain combines TRBV28 with TRBJ1-4, with D perhaps TRBD1 (5 bases). Germline lookup yields CDR1 MDHEN and CDR2 SYDVKM. The V and J ends lost 1 base and 6 bases respectively, with 12 bases between them. CDR3 length: 15 amino acids. CDR3 nucleotides: TGTGCCAGCAGTTTATCGGGGCACCGGGATGAAAAACTGTTTTTT. This sequence encodes CASSLSGHRDEKLFF.

The rearrangement joins TRBV27 to TRBJ2-5; D call uncertain. Trimming cost V 0 bases and J 0 bases, with 14 bases left between them. This CDR3 is 17 amino acids long. Germline V CDR1 and CDR2: MNHEY, SMNVEV (reference sequence). CDR3 residues: CASSLSSLDGYQETQYF. Written as DNA, the CDR3 is TGTGCCAGCAGTTTATCTTCCCTCGACGGGTACCAAGAGACCCAGTACTTC.

This clone was picked up a small number of times. This rearrangement joins TRBV18 to TRBJ1-2; D is possibly TRBD1 (6 bases). The V gene lost 0 bases and the J gene lost 7 bases, with 15 bases spanning the gap. From germline, CDR1 is KGHSH and CDR2 LQKENI. CDR3 length equals 15 residues. The CDR3 reads CASSPPAGELVGYTF. In DNA, the CDR3 is TGTGCCAGCTCACCACCGGCAGGGGAACTGGTTGGCTACACCTTC.

CDR3 in DNA: TGCGCCAGCAGCTACGGACAGGCGCCGGAGGAGACCCAGTACTTC. Encoded protein: CASSYGQAPEETQYF. The chain couples TRBV5-1 to TRBJ2-5; 7 bases are a match to TRBD1. Germline V lookup: CDR1 SGHRS, CDR2 YFSETQ. This CDR3 region has 15 residues. Trimming took 3 bases from V and 5 from J; bases not matched to a gene: 10.

This clone was counted a single time. The gene calls are TRBV12-5 and TRBJ2-5; 14 bases are shared with TRBD2. V trimming: 2 bases; J trimming: 5 bases; junction bases outside the gene matches: 13. The CDR3 runs to 19 residues. Germline CDR1 is LGHNT and CDR2 is FRNRAP. The CDR3 sequence: CASGLIPEPGLAGDETQYF. In DNA, the CDR3 is TGTGCTAGTGGTTTGATCCCAGAGCCGGGACTAGCGGGAGACGAGACCCAGTACTTC. Complete variable domain (other parts from reference TRBV12-5 and TRBJ2-5): DARVTQTPRHKVTEMGQEVTMRCQPILGHNTVFWYRQTMMQGLELLAYFRNRAPLDDSGMPKDRFSAEMPDATLATLKIQPSEPRDSAVYFCASGLIPEPGLAGDETQYFGPGTRLLVL.

This clone was observed a few times. The chain uses TRBV27 and TRBJ2-3, with 10 positions matching TRBD2. Germline lookup yields CDR1 MNHEY and CDR2 SMNVEV (reference sequence). The CDR3 is 16 amino acids. After removal of 7 bases from V and 6 bases from J, the junction contained 13 bases not matched to a gene. CDR3 region: CASNPAAGGPFDTQYF. In nucleotides, the CDR3 is TGTGCCAGCAACCCAGCAGCGGGGGGGCCCTTCGATACGCAGTATTTT.

The rearrangement joins TRBV6-1 to TRBJ2-3; 9 bases line up with TRBD1. The CDR3 has 14 residues. V lost 1 base, J lost 14 bases, and 10 bases stayed unmatched. Germline V gene sequence: CDR1 MNHNS, CDR2 SASEGT. The chain's CDR3 is CASSEGLMGTGLYF. As DNA, the CDR3 is TGTGCCAGCAGTGAAGGGTTGATGGGGACAGGGTTGTATTTT.

J is TRBJ2-7 and V is TRBV9; 7 bases are shared with TRBD2. The V segment lost 3 bases and the J segment 3 bases; nucleotides outside the gene matches: 12. The CDR3 runs 16 residues. CDR1 and CDR2 from the germline V gene are SGDLS and YYNGEE. CDR3 loop: CASSGKGTTNIYEQYF. DNA of the CDR3: TGTGCCAGCAGCGGTAAGGGGACTACCAATATCTACGAGCAGTACTTC.

This rearrangement joins TRBV6-5 to TRBJ2-1; D might be TRBD1 or TRBD2, each matching 5 bases. Germline V lookup: CDR1 MNHEY, CDR2 SVGAGI. V was pared by 2 bases and J by 14 bases, with 13 bases between. The CDR3 is 12 amino acids. CDR3 residues: CASSYPPGPEFF. In DNA form, the CDR3 reads TGTGCCAGCAGTTACCCCCCGGGACCGGAGTTCTTC.

V usage is TRBV4-1 and J usage is TRBJ2-7; D is ambiguous. The CDR3 spans 15 residues. Trimming stripped 0 bases from V and 5 bases from J, with 14 bases between. Looked up from germline, CDR1 is MGHRA and CDR2 is YSYEKL. The CDR3 DNA sequence: TGCGCCAGCAGCCAAGATCTGCAGTCCGGCAACGAGCAGTACTTC. Amino acid sequence: CASSQDLQSGNEQYF.

The chain is built from TRBV14 and TRBJ2-7, with 8 bases lining up with TRBD1. The CDR3 length is 14 residues. Trimming took 4 bases from V and 2 from J; bases not matched to a gene: 4. Germline loops: CDR1 SGHDN, CDR2 FVKESK. The CDR3 sequence is CASSPGQGPYEQYF. CDR3 nucleotide sequence: TGTGCCAGCAGCCCCGGACAGGGACCCTACGAGCAGTACTTC. Based on the CDR3 plus reference TRBV14 and TRBJ2-7, the full variable domain is EAGVTQFPSHSVIEKGQTVTLRCDPISGHDNLYWYRRVMGKEIKFLLHFVKESKQDESGMPNNRFLAERTGGTYSTLKVQPAELEDSGVYFCASSPGQGPYEQYFGPGTRLTVT.

The gene calls are TRBV28 and TRBJ2-7, with D perhaps being TRBD1 or TRBD2 (5 bases each). CDR1 MDHEN and CDR2 SYDVKM come from the germline V gene. CDR3 length equals 14 residues. The V gene lost 1 base and the J gene lost 5 bases, with 12 bases spanning the gap. The CDR3 coding sequence is TGTGCCAGCAGTTTATCTGGGGACGGAAACGAGCAGTACTTC. It yields the protein CASSLSGDGNEQYF.

The chain recombines TRBV14 with TRBJ2-7; a weak D match, TRBD1 (6 bases). Germline loops: CDR1 SGHDN, CDR2 FVKESK. The germline V and J ends were trimmed by 1 base and 1 base, with 14 bases remaining between them. This CDR3 has 16 residues. The CDR3 nucleotides are TGTGCCAGCAGCCAAGTACGTGTTACAGGGTCCTACGAGCAGTACTTC. This encodes CASSQVRVTGSYEQYF.

This sequence joins TRBV27 and TRBJ2-7; tentative D call: TRBD1 (6 bases). The CDR3 loop spans 14 amino acids. The V end was cut by 5 bases, the J end by 3 bases, with 14 bases between. Germline V gene sequence: CDR1 MNHEY, CDR2 SMNVEV (reference sequence). CDR3 DNA: TGTGCCAGCAGTCTCGGACAGCTAGACTACGAGCAGTACTTC. It is translated as CASSLGQLDYEQYF.

This clone was recorded a few times. J is TRBJ2-2 and V is TRBV29-1, with D maybe TRBD1 (5 bases). Germline CDR1 SQVTM, CDR2 ANQGSEA. The CDR3 has 14 amino acids. V lost 3 bases and J 1 base, leaving 9 bases between the germline ends. CDR3 loop: CSVEDQGNTGELFF. CDR3 nucleotides: TGCAGCGTTGAGGATCAGGGGAACACCGGGGAGCTGTTTTTT.